A single sample is the source of the 18 T cell receptor beta chains below, sequenced in a study of CD8+ T cells in alopecia areata. TCR sequencing used cDNA made by reverse transcription of extracted RNA. Here immunoSEQ multiplex PCR was the method, and the copy in TCRdb shows in-frame clones only, minus some. The table lists 220,000 or so clones, approximately 61% of them singletons. Specimen: CD4+ T cells sorted from blood, collected at week 0. These receptors were collected from a human donor with alopecia areata.

A few counts support this clone. V usage is TRBV5-4 and J usage is TRBJ2-5, with 12 bases identical to TRBD2. The DNA end is a closer match to TRBJ2-7, so the J assignment may be wrong. The CDR3 contains 15 residues. In germline, CDR1 is SGHNT, CDR2 YYREEE (reference sequence). CDR3 sequence reads: CASSQETSGRGEQYF. The DNA of the CDR3 is TGTGCCAGCAGCCAAGAGACTAGCGGGAGAGGCGAGCAGTACTTC.

This clone appeared a few times. The chain is built from TRBV6-5 and TRBJ2-3; D tentatively fits TRBD1 or TRBD2 (5 bases each). The CDR3 sequence is 15 residues long. Germline V lookup: CDR1 MNHEY, CDR2 SVGAGI. Between the trimmed V and J ends, which lost 2 bases and 0 bases, there was a span of 9 bases. The CDR3 bases are TGTGCCAGCAGTTACGGGACGTCTAGCACAGATACGCAGTATTTT. As protein: CASSYGTSSTDTQYF.

Notes on this clone: Other DNA sequences from this sample encode an identical CDR3 as well. The V and J genes are TRBV30 and TRBJ2-1, with TRBD2 identical over 12 bases. The length of the CDR3 is 14 residues. Per germline, CDR1 GTSNPN and CDR2 SVGIG (reference sequence). Trimming removed 3 bases from V and 4 bases from J; junction bases left unmatched: 1. Here the CDR3 reads CAWSGLAGYNEQFF. CDR3 DNA: TGTGCCTGGAGCGGACTAGCGGGGTACAATGAGCAGTTCTTC. Filled out from reference TRBV30 and TRBJ2-1, the complete variable domain reads SQTIHQWPATLVQPVGSPLSLECTVEGTSNPNLYWYRQAAGRGLQLLFYSVGIGQISSEVPQNLSASRPQDRQFILSSKKLLLSDSGFYLCAWSGLAGYNEQFFGPGTRLTVL.

This clone was picked up a small number of times. The V call is TRBV19, the J call TRBJ2-1, with TRBD2 matching 12 bases. Per the germline V gene, CDR1 is LNHDA and CDR2 is SQIVND (reference sequence). V gave up 2 bases and J gave up 10 bases; unmatched junction bases: 6. CDR3 length equals 15 residues. CDR3 region: CASSILAGGPGEQFF. The CDR3 DNA sequence: TGTGCCAGTAGTATACTAGCGGGAGGGCCGGGAGAGCAGTTCTTC.

This clone was recorded a few times. The gene calls are TRBV7-9 and TRBJ1-2, with D possibly being TRBD1 (6 bases). The CDR3 is 14 residues long. Germline V lookup: CDR1 SEHNR, CDR2 FQNEAQ (reference sequence). V was clipped by 3 bases and J by 6 bases, with 14 bases between them. CDR3 in amino acids: CASSFPRGRDGYTF. CDR3 nucleotide sequence: TGTGCCAGCAGCTTTCCCAGGGGACGTGATGGCTACACCTTC.

The chain couples TRBV7-9 to TRBJ2-7; TRBD1 agrees at 7 bases. CDR3 length: 14 amino acids. The V gene's germline CDR1 is SEHNR and CDR2 FQNEAQ (reference sequence). The V and J ends lost 5 bases and 7 bases, in that order; junction bases with no gene match: 11. CDR3: CASSPQQGSWEQYF. The DNA for the CDR3 is TGTGCCAGCAGCCCCCAACAGGGGAGCTGGGAGCAGTACTTC. Full variable domain (missing parts from reference TRBV7-9 and TRBJ2-7): DTGVSQNPRHKITKRGQNVTFRCDPISEHNRLYWYRQTLGQGPEFLTYFQNEAQLEKSRLLSDRFSAERPKGSFSTLEIQRTEQGDSAMYLCASSPQQGSWEQYFGPGTRLTVT.

The rearrangement uses TRBV5-6 and TRBJ1-2, with a possible D match to TRBD1 (6 bases). CDR3 length equals 15 residues. Germline V gene sequence: CDR1 SGHDT, CDR2 YYEEEE. V was shortened by 3 bases and J by 3 bases, with 15 bases between the two germline ends. The CDR3 region has the DNA TGTGCCAGCAGCTCCACAGGGAAGGATTACTATGGCTACACCTTC. Its translation: CASSSTGKDYYGYTF.

The J gene is TRBJ2-7, the V gene TRBV9, with unresolved D. CDR1 and CDR2 from the germline V gene are SGDLS and YYNGEE. V gave up 3 bases and J gave up 0 bases, with 7 bases separating them. This CDR3 comprises 13 residues. The CDR3 region has the DNA TGTGCCAGCAGCGCCCCAAGCTCCTACGAGCAGTACTTC. It yields the protein CASSAPSSYEQYF.

V is TRBV30 and J is TRBJ2-3, with D possibly being TRBD1 or TRBD2 (5 bases each). From germline, CDR1 is GTSNPN and CDR2 SVGIG (reference sequence). Trimming stripped 2 bases from V and 3 bases from J, with 12 bases between. The CDR3 runs to 14 residues. The DNA for the CDR3 is TGTGCCTGGAGTAGGCTAGCAGGGACAGATACGCAGTATTTT. Translated: CAWSRLAGTDTQYF.

This clone has a handful of counts. The chain carries TRBV6-5 and TRBJ2-1; 8 bases match TRBD1. Trimming removed 6 bases from V and 6 bases from J; junction bases left unmatched: 4. Per germline, CDR1 MNHEY and CDR2 SVGAGI. The CDR3 runs to 13 residues. The CDR3 DNA reads TGTGCCAGCAGAGTGACAGGGGTCAATGAGCAGTTCTTC. Translating gives CASRVTGVNEQFF.

This clone was found once. The chain combines TRBV9 with TRBJ1-2; 7 bases map to TRBD1. The CDR3 contains 15 residues. V was clipped by 0 bases and J by 4 bases; unmatched bases: 6. Looked up from germline, CDR1 is SGDLS and CDR2 is YYNGEE. CDR3 amino acids: CASSVGRRGLYGYTF. Here the CDR3 DNA reads TGTGCCAGCAGCGTAGGACGGAGGGGGCTCTATGGCTACACCTTC.

On this clone: One junction end does not reproduce the germline sequence, and a read error may be involved. The genes are TRBV7-7 and TRBJ1-1; D unclear. Germline V CDR1 and CDR2: SSHAT, FNYEAQ (reference sequence). This CDR3 is built from 13 residues. The CDR3 loop reads CASSSTSNTEAFF. In DNA form, the CDR3 reads TGTGCTAGCAGCTCGACATCGAACACTGAAGCTTTCTTT.

This sequence joins TRBV14 and TRBJ2-7; 7 nucleotides agree with TRBD1. This CDR3 has 14 amino acids. Per germline, CDR1 SGHDN and CDR2 FVKESK. The V gene end was trimmed by 4 bases and the J gene end by 4 bases; junction bases not matched to a gene: 7. CDR3 nucleotides: TGTGCCAGCAGCCGACAGGGCGCCCTATACGAGCAGTACTTC. Its protein product is CASSRQGALYEQYF.

Here the CDR3 DNA reads TGTGCCAGCAGCCCCGAGGGCCCGCACTCTGGGGCCAACGTCCTGACTTTC. Translated: CASSPEGPHSGANVLTF. V and J are TRBV11-1 and TRBJ2-6, with a weak D call TRBD2 (5 bases). The CDR3 consists of 17 residues. Trimming left V 5 bases short and J 0 bases short, with 14 bases between. The germline V gene encodes CDR1 SGHAT and CDR2 FQDESV (reference sequence).

Written as DNA, the CDR3 is TGTGCCAGCAGCGTGGGGACTCCGGATACTTTCTTT. It translates to CASSVGTPDTFF. V and J are TRBV2 and TRBJ1-1; weak D call: TRBD1 (5 bases). V lost 6 bases and J lost 12, with 17 bases in between. Germline V gene sequence: CDR1 SNHLY, CDR2 FYNNEI. There are 12 residues in the CDR3.

The chain recombines TRBV29-1 with TRBJ2-5, with TRBD1 matching 7 bases. The J call may be mistaken, given a closer DNA end match to TRBJ2-7. The germline CDR1 and CDR2 sequences are SQVTM and ANQGSEA. The CDR3 loop spans 13 amino acids. Here the CDR3 reads CSVVTGQSYEQYF. Here the CDR3 DNA reads TGCAGCGTGGTTACGGGACAGTCCTACGAGCAGTACTTC.

This clone was counted only a few times. V usage is TRBV7-2 and J usage is TRBJ2-7; 7 bases map to TRBD1. With 3 bases clipped from V and 4 bases from J, the junction kept 6 bases outside the gene matches. Per the germline V gene, CDR1 is SGHTA and CDR2 is FQGNSA. The CDR3 runs 14 residues. CDR3 coding DNA: TGTGCCAGCAGCTTCCGGGACAGTTCATACGAGCAGTACTTC. Protein product: CASSFRDSSYEQYF.

J is TRBJ1-2 and V is TRBV30, with 9 bases fitting TRBD1. V lost 8 bases, J lost 2 bases, and 6 bases stayed unmatched. Germline-derived CDR1 and CDR2 are GTSNPN and SVGIG (reference sequence). The length of the CDR3 is 13 residues. CDR3 in amino acids: CAVAGQGNYGYTF. DNA of the CDR3: TGTGCCGTCGCGGGACAGGGAAACTATGGCTACACCTTC.